Listed here is a single TCR beta chain. This sample was included in a study of sequential checkpoint blockade in melanoma. Study summary: After both sequences, patients received maintenance nivolumab.

This CDR3 has 14 residues. Germline-derived CDR1 and CDR2 are SEHNR and FQNEAQ (reference sequence). Trimming took off 4 bases at V and 6 bases at J, with 15 bases between the two ends. Profiled with immunoSEQ multiplex PCR; TCRdb holds only in-frame clones, not every one. The sample carries approximately 21,000 clones, 75% to 85% recorded once. Treatment of the sample: randomized to nivolumab then ipilimumab (arm A) or the reverse (arm B). PBMC sorting kept live CD3+CD8+ cells without CD19 or CD56. This receptor was taken from a human donor with melanoma. The sequenced sample was CD8+ T cells sorted from blood (inferred from file names), obtained from a patient given nivolumab and ipilimumab in sequence. This sequence joins TRBV7-9 and TRBJ1-1; perhaps TRBD1 as D (6 bases). The CDR3 DNA sequence: TGTGCCAGCAGCTCGGACAGATTAGGACCTGAAGCTTTCTTT. It specifies CASSSDRLGPEAFF.